One and the same sample provided the 25 T cell receptor beta chains below, sequenced in a study of T cells of healthy individuals. TCRdb called the 5' RACE reads again in MiXCR, with one record for every CDR3 protein. The sample lists under 70,000 distinct CDR3 sequences; around 15% were seen once. The origin of the receptors is a human donor in good health.

In this sample, this clonotype turned up a few times. This rearrangement joins TRBV19 to TRBJ2-2; 8 bases fit TRBD1. V was pared by 10 bases and J by 0 bases, with 4 bases of the junction left unmatched. Germline lookup yields CDR1 LNHDA and CDR2 SQIVND (reference sequence). There are 14 residues in the CDR3. DNA of the CDR3: TGTGCCACCGGGGGACAGGCGAACACCGGGGAGCTGTTTTTT. Translation: CATGGQANTGELFF.

The chain combines TRBV9 with TRBJ2-1; the D gene is possibly TRBD1 (6 bases). This CDR3 comprises 15 residues. The V end lost 4 bases, the J end lost 8 bases, and 19 bases lay between the germline ends. CDR1 and CDR2 (germline): SGDLS, YYNGEE. The CDR3 is CASSTPTGGIDEQFF. In DNA, the CDR3 is TGTGCCAGCAGCACTCCGACAGGAGGCATTGATGAGCAGTTCTTC.

In its sample, this clonotype was seen a few times. The V call is TRBV6-1, the J call TRBJ2-5, with 9 bases that match TRBD1. Germline assignment: CDR1 MNHNS and CDR2 SASEGT. The V segment lost 4 bases and the J segment 2 bases; nucleotides outside the gene matches: 5. The CDR3 totals 15 residues. CDR3 DNA: TGTGCCAGCAGTGGAGGGACAGGGACACAAGAGACCCAGTACTTC. It is translated as CASSGGTGTQETQYF.

This clonotype came up once. The chain has TRBV12-3 or TRBV12-4 and TRBJ2-2, with TRBD2 matching 11 bases. V shed 6 bases, J shed 5 bases, and the junction held 8 bases outside the gene matches. The CDR3 contains 16 residues. The CDR3 region is CASRKEGLAVTGELFF. The CDR3 DNA reads as TGTGCCAGCAGAAAAGAGGGACTAGCGGTTACCGGGGAGCTGTTTTTT.

V and J are TRBV5-8 and TRBJ2-3; D unresolved. The CDR3 length is 15 residues. Per germline, CDR1 SGHTS and CDR2 YDEGEE. Trimming removed 0 bases at V and 3 bases at J, with 11 bases between. CDR3 DNA sequence: TGTGCCAGCAGCTTGGCAGGTGCCCTAACAGATACGCAGTATTTT. As protein: CASSLAGALTDTQYF.

This clonotype was seen a handful of times. The genes are TRBV4-3 and TRBJ1-5; D is unresolved. V shed 0 bases and J shed 6 bases, with 12 bases lying between them. The V gene's germline CDR1 is LGHNA and CDR2 YSLEER. This CDR3 contains 15 residues. As DNA, the CDR3 is TGCGCCAGCAGCCAAGAACGGGGTAAGGGTCAGCCCCAGCATTTT. It is translated as CASSQERGKGQPQHF.

This clonotype was seen at least ten times. This chain uses TRBV6-8 with TRBJ2-2, with D unresolved. With 2 bases removed from V and 0 bases from J, the gap between germline ends came to 10 bases. This CDR3 is 16 amino acids long. Germline values: CDR1 MNHGY, CDR2 SAAAGT. The CDR3 sequence is CASSYDTYANTGELFF. The CDR3, as DNA: TGTGCCAGCAGTTACGACACCTACGCGAACACCGGGGAGCTGTTTTTT.

V is TRBV7-2 and J is TRBJ2-7; TRBD2 aligns across 7 bases. V shed 2 bases, J shed 7 bases, and the junction held 8 bases outside the gene matches. Germline values: CDR1 SGHTA, CDR2 FQGNSA. The CDR3 sequence is 14 residues long. CDR3 nucleotide sequence: TGTGCCAGCAGCTTACGAGGGAGGGCCGAAGAGCAGTACTTC. The encoded protein is CASSLRGRAEEQYF.

The rearrangement uses TRBV19 and TRBJ2-1, with TRBD2 matching 10 bases. Germline V gene sequence: CDR1 LNHDA, CDR2 SQIVND (reference sequence). This CDR3 comprises 15 residues. Trimming removed 7 bases from V and 8 bases from J; junction bases left unmatched: 11. CDR3 protein: CASTLSGGAVHEQFF. The CDR3 nucleotides are TGTGCCAGTACCTTAAGCGGGGGGGCAGTTCATGAGCAGTTCTTC.

A few counts support this clonotype. This chain connects TRBV7-2 to TRBJ1-1, with D possibly TRBD1 on 5 matching bases. CDR1 and CDR2 from the germline V gene are SGHTA and FQGNSA. V lost 1 base to trimming and J lost 11 bases, with 14 bases between them. The CDR3 has 13 amino acids. DNA for the CDR3: TGTGCCAGCAGCTTAGAACAGGCCCTGAGGGCTTTCTTT. Residues: CASSLEQALRAFF.

This clonotype was seen repeatedly, ten times or more. This sequence joins TRBV20-1 and TRBJ2-5; D remains ambiguous. Deletions cut 2 bases from V and 4 bases from J, with 8 bases between. CDR1 and CDR2 (germline): DFQATT, SNEGSKA (reference sequence). CDR3 size: 12 residues. CDR3 sequence: CSARFPGETQYF. The CDR3 bases are TGCAGTGCTAGATTCCCGGGAGAGACCCAGTACTTC.

In its sample, this clonotype was seen many times. The CDR3 DNA sequence: TGTGCCAGCAGTTTGTGGAGGAGCTCCTACGAGCAGTACTTC. It is translated as CASSLWRSSYEQYF. This sequence joins TRBV12-3 or TRBV12-4 and TRBJ2-7; the D gene is possibly TRBD2 (5 bases). With 3 bases removed from V and 0 bases from J, the gap between germline ends came to 9 bases. The CDR3 loop spans 14 amino acids.

The V and J genes are TRBV7-8 and TRBJ1-4; no definite D call. The CDR3 is 16 residues long. V lost 2 bases to trimming and J lost 8 bases, with 18 bases between them. Per germline, CDR1 SGHVS and CDR2 FQNEAQ. CDR3 region: CASSLKKKDMYEKLFF. In DNA, the CDR3 is TGTGCCAGCAGCTTAAAGAAGAAGGATATGTACGAAAAACTGTTTTTT.

This clonotype was recorded at least ten times. The CDR3 region has the DNA TGTGCCAGCAGGGGAGCTGGCTCCTACAATGAGCAGTTCTTC. Amino acid sequence: CASRGAGSYNEQFF. The V gene is TRBV12-3 or TRBV12-4, the J gene TRBJ2-1; tentative D call: TRBD2 (5 bases). This CDR3 comprises 14 residues. With 6 bases removed from V and 0 bases from J, the gap between germline ends came to 9 bases.

A note on this clonotype: At one end, the junction sequence differs from germline, possibly due to a read error. The J gene is TRBJ2-4, the V gene TRBV29-1; TRBD1 agrees at 8 bases. The length of the CDR3 is 12 residues. The germline CDR1 and CDR2 sequences are SQVTM and ANQGSEA. This CDR3 is CSGQGAKNTQYF. The CDR3 DNA is TGCAGCGGTCAGGGGGCCAAAAACACTCAGTACTTC.

This clonotype was recorded at least ten times. This chain links TRBV19 with TRBJ2-2; perhaps TRBD2 as D (5 bases). From germline, CDR1 is LNHDA and CDR2 SQIVND (reference sequence). The CDR3 loop spans 14 amino acids. Trimming removed 3 bases at V and 0 bases at J, with 5 bases between. The DNA of the CDR3 is TGTGCCAGTAGTATCGGGACGAACACCGGGGAGCTGTTTTTT. This codes for CASSIGTNTGELFF.

The gene calls are TRBV7-9 and TRBJ1-2; D gene ambiguous. This CDR3 is built from 16 residues. Trimming took 5 bases from V and 4 from J, leaving 20 bases between them. The germline gives CDR1 SEHNR, CDR2 FQNEAQ (reference sequence). The CDR3 sequence: CASSLTLLGQGYGYTF. The CDR3 nucleotides are TGTGCCAGCAGCCTTACCCTGCTTGGGCAAGGCTATGGCTACACCTTC.

This clonotype has a handful of counts. CDR3 in amino acids: CASSYMDTGAGLDYEQYF. In nucleotides, the CDR3 is TGTGCCAGCAGTTACATGGACACAGGGGCCGGCTTGGACTACGAGCAGTACTTC. The V and J genes are TRBV6-2 or TRBV6-3 and TRBJ2-7, with 7 bases lining up with TRBD1. This CDR3 has 18 amino acids. The junction had 16 bases not matched to a gene; V was cut back by 2 bases and J by 3 bases. CDR1 and CDR2 from the germline V gene are MNHEY and SVGEGT.

The DNA for the CDR3 is TGTGCCAGCAGCCCCTTTCCCCGGGGGTCCTACAATGAGCAGTTCTTC. This sequence encodes CASSPFPRGSYNEQFF. The J gene is TRBJ2-1, the V gene TRBV7-2; D is possibly TRBD2 (6 bases). Per germline, CDR1 SGHTA and CDR2 FQGNSA. V lost 5 bases and J 1 base, leaving 15 bases between the germline ends. This CDR3 comprises 16 residues.

This clonotype was seen more than once but under ten times. The chain is built from TRBV20-1 and TRBJ2-1; 8 bases are shared with TRBD2. The V segment lost 4 bases and the J segment 7 bases; nucleotides outside the gene matches: 3. This CDR3 spans 12 amino acids. CDR1 is DFQATT and CDR2 is SNEGSKA in the germline V gene (reference sequence). In DNA form, the CDR3 reads TGCAGTGCTATCCCTAGCGGGAATGAGCAGTTCTTC. Residues: CSAIPSGNEQFF.

Regarding this clonotype: The junction differs from germline at one of its ends, possibly a read error. The rearrangement uses TRBV29-1 and TRBJ1-4; tentative D call: TRBD1 (6 bases). The CDR3 spans 10 residues. The germline gives CDR1 SQVTM, CDR2 ANQGSEA. The CDR3 region is CSVVQGVVIF. CDR3 coding DNA: TGCAGCGTCGTACAGGGAGTTGTGATTTTT.

This clonotype was counted at least ten times. The chain uses TRBV12-3 or TRBV12-4 and TRBJ2-7; 10 bases fit TRBD1. This CDR3 is built from 15 residues. The V gene end was trimmed by 1 base and the J gene end by 3 bases; junction bases not matched to a gene: 3. The DNA for the CDR3 is TGTGCCAGCAGTTTAGTGACAGGGGGCATCTACGAGCAGTACTTC. Protein sequence: CASSLVTGGIYEQYF.

There are many counts of this clonotype. The genes are TRBV20-1 and TRBJ1-1, with D possibly being TRBD1 (6 bases). This CDR3 region has 13 residues. Trimming left V 3 bases short and J 11 bases short, with 19 bases between. The germline V gene has CDR1 DFQATT and CDR2 SNEGSKA (reference sequence). As DNA, the CDR3 is TGCAGTGCTAGTTCAAGGCAGGGGAGAGGGGCTTTCTTT. Translating it yields CSASSRQGRGAFF.

This clonotype was counted many times. The chain carries TRBV6-2 or TRBV6-3 and TRBJ1-1; D not certain. Germline V CDR1 and CDR2: MNHEY, SVGEGT. V lost 5 bases and J lost 4, with 14 bases in between. This CDR3 spans 14 amino acids. The CDR3 region is CASSRNPRLTEAFF. CDR3 bases: TGTGCCAGCAGTCGGAACCCCCGTCTCACTGAAGCTTTCTTT.

This clonotype was detected many times. The chain employs TRBV7-2 and TRBJ2-7; D uncertain. V gave up 5 bases and J gave up 3 bases, with 8 bases separating them. The CDR3 length is 12 residues. Germline-derived CDR1 and CDR2 are SGHTA and FQGNSA. The CDR3 DNA follows: TGTGCCAGCAGCCCTGACGACTACGAGCAGTACTTC. It is translated as CASSPDDYEQYF.